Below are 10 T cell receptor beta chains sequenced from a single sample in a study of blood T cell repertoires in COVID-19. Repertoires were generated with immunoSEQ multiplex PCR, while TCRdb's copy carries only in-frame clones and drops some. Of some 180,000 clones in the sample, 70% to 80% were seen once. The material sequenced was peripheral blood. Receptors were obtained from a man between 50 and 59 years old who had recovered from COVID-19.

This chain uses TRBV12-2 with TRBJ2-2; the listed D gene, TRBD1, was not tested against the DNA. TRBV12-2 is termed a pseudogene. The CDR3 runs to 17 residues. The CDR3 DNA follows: TGTGCAAGTCGCTTAGAAGGACAGGGGCTCTCCACCGGGGAGCTGTTTTTT. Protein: CASRLEGQGLSTGELFF.

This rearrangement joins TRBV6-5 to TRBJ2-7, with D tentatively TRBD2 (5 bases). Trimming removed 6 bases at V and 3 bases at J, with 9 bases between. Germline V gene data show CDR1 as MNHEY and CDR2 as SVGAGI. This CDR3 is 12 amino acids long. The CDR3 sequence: CASSQTSYEQYF. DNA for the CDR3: TGTGCCAGCAGCCAAACTAGCTACGAGCAGTACTTC.

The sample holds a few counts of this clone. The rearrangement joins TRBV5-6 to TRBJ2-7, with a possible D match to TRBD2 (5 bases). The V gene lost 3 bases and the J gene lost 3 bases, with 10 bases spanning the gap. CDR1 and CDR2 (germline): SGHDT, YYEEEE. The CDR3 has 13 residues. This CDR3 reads CASSSWTYYEQYF. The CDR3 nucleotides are TGTGCCAGCAGCTCGTGGACTTACTACGAGCAGTACTTC.

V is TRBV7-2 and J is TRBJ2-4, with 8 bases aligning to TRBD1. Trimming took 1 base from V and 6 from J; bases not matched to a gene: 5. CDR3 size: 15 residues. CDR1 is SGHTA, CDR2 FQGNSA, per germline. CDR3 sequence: CASSLGQGALNIQYF. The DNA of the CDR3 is TGTGCCAGCAGCTTAGGCCAGGGGGCTTTAAACATTCAGTACTTC.

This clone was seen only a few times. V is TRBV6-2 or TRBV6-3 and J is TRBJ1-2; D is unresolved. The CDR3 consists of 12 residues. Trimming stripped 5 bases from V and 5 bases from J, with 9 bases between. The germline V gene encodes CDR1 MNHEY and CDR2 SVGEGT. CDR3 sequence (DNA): TGTGCCAGCAGTCACCAAGAGTATGGCTACACCTTC. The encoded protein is CASSHQEYGYTF.

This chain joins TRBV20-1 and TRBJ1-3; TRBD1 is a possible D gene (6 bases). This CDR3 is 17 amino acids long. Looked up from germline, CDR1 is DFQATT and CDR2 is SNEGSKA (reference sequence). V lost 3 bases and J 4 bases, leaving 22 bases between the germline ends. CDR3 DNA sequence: TGCAGTGCTAGTCAGTCAGGGGCGGAATATTCCGGAAACACCATATATTTT. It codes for CSASQSGAEYSGNTIYF.

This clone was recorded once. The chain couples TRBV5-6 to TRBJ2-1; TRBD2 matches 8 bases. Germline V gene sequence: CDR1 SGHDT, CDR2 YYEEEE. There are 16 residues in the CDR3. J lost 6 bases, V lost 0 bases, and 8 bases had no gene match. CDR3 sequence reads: CASSLGSGVIVNEQFF. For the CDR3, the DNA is TGTGCCAGCAGCTTGGGTAGCGGGGTTATCGTCAATGAGCAGTTCTTC. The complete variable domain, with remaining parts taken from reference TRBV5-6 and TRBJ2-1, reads DAGVTQSPTHLIKTRGQQVTLRCSPKSGHDTVSWYQQALGQGPQFIFQYYEEEERQRGNFPDRFSGHQFPNYSSELNVNALLLGDSALYLCASSLGSGVIVNEQFFGPGTRLTVL.

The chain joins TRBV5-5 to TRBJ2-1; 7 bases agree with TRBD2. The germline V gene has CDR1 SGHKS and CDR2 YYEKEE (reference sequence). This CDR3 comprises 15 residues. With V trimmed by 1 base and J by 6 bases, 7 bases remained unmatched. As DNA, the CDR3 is TGTGCCAGCAGCTTGTTCGCGGGGGAAGGCAATGAGCAGTTCTTC. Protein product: CASSLFAGEGNEQFF.

The CDR3 reads CSVAPRQGHNEQFF. Written as DNA, the CDR3 is TGCAGCGTTGCCCCACGGCAGGGGCACAATGAGCAGTTCTTC. This chain uses TRBV29-1 with TRBJ2-1; possibly TRBD1 for D (6 bases). V lost 4 bases and J lost 5, with 15 bases in between. CDR1 is SQVTM and CDR2 is ANQGSEA in the germline V gene. This CDR3 has 14 residues.

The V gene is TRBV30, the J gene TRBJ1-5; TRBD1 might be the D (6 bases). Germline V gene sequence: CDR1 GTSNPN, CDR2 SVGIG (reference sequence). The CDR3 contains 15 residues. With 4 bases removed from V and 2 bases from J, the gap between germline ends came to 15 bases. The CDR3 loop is CAWTQGGDGNQPQHF. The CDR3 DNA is TGTGCCTGGACCCAAGGGGGGGATGGCAATCAGCCCCAGCATTTT.